The 6 T cell receptor beta chains listed next were all sequenced from one sample in a study of blood T cell repertoires in COVID-19. The data were produced by immunoSEQ multiplex PCR, yet TCRdb's version contains in-frame clones alone and is incomplete. The sample contains about 140,000 clones, less than 90% of which appear only once. The specimen sequenced was peripheral blood. All receptors come from a human donor with COVID-19, enrolled during active disease. The donor label of this sample is uncertain.

This chain uses TRBV6-5 with TRBJ2-7; TRBD1 agrees at 11 bases. From germline, CDR1 is MNHEY and CDR2 SVGAGI. Losses at the gene ends were 6 bases for V and 3 bases for J; bases not matched to a gene: 4. CDR3 length: 14 amino acids. The CDR3 nucleotides read TGTGCCAGCAGGCTTGGGACAGGGGGCTACGAGCAGTACTTC. Protein sequence: CASRLGTGGYEQYF.

V gene TRBV28 combines with J gene TRBJ1-4, with D possibly being TRBD1 (5 bases). The CDR3 has 16 amino acids. Germline V gene data show CDR1 as MDHEN and CDR2 as SYDVKM. V shed 2 bases and J shed 4 bases, with 14 bases lying between them. CDR3 DNA: TGTGCCAGCAGTTTAGAGGCAGGGACTGATAATGAAAAACTGTTTTTT. Its protein is CASSLEAGTDNEKLFF.

The chain carries TRBV25-1 and TRBJ1-6; D gene uncertain. The CDR3 sequence is 12 residues long. Germline CDR1 is MGHDK and CDR2 is SYGVNS. V lost 3 bases to trimming and J lost 8 bases, with 5 bases between them. CDR3 sequence: CASSDSDSPLHF. As DNA, the CDR3 is TGTGCCAGCAGTGATTCAGATTCACCCCTCCACTTT.

This clone was detected once. This chain joins TRBV19 and TRBJ2-5; 7 nucleotides line up with TRBD2. Germline V gene lookup returns CDR1 LNHDA and CDR2 SQIVND (reference sequence). The CDR3 is 15 amino acids. The V segment lost 2 bases and the J segment 2 bases; nucleotides outside the gene matches: 5. The CDR3 here is CASSIQRGPQETQYF. CDR3 nucleotides: TGTGCCAGTAGTATACAGCGGGGTCCGCAAGAGACCCAGTACTTC.

The chain recombines TRBV27 with TRBJ1-4, with D unclear. V was shortened by 5 bases and J by 8 bases, with 12 bases between the two germline ends. This CDR3 is built from 13 residues. The germline gives CDR1 MNHEY, CDR2 SMNVEV (reference sequence). CDR3 sequence (DNA): TGTGCCAGCAGTAACTCCCGCGAAGAAAAACTGTTTTTT. Translation gives CASSNSREEKLFF.

The genes are TRBV5-1 and TRBJ2-2, with no clear D. CDR3 size: 14 residues. Germline CDR1 SGHRS, CDR2 YFSETQ. Trimming pared 0 bases from V and 4 bases from J, leaving 7 bases between. CDR3 nucleotide sequence: TGCGCCAGCAGCTTGGGCCCGGGCACCGGGGAGCTGTTTTTT. Its translation is CASSLGPGTGELFF.